This TCR beta chain was sequenced during a study of response to subunit inactivated influenza vaccine. From the RT-PCR reads, TCRdb called clonotypes with MiXCR, one entry per CDR3 protein. The repertoire includes about 480,000 distinct CDR3 sequences, around 25% of them detected once, and approximately 2% sits in the top ten. The CDR3 totals 13 residues. Germline CDR1 LGHNA, CDR2 YSLEER. Trimming stripped 4 bases from V and 2 bases from J, with 8 bases between. This clonotype was seen repeatedly, ten times or more. This sequence joins TRBV4-3 and TRBJ2-5, with D uncertain. This clonotype originated in a man aged 50 to 59 who received an inactivated influenza vaccine. The source material was CD4+ T cells sorted from PBMCs, sampled 5 days after vaccination. CDR3 sequence (DNA): TGCGCCAGCAGCCCCACTGGTCAAGAGACCCAGTACTTC. It codes for CASSPTGQETQYF.